Included here is one TCR beta chain sequence, with context. The data derive from a study of blood T cell repertoires in COVID-19. The data were produced by immunoSEQ multiplex PCR, yet TCRdb's version contains in-frame clones alone and is incomplete. The sample has about 150,000 clones, approximately 83% seen once. The CDR3 length is 16 residues. The V gene's germline CDR1 is SGDLS and CDR2 YYNGEE. V gave up 3 bases and J gave up 2 bases; unmatched junction bases: 9. The sequencing input was peripheral blood. The sequence derives from a man aged 65-85 years with acute or convalescent COVID-19. The chain links TRBV9 to TRBJ2-7, with 9 nucleotides matching TRBD1. The CDR3 here is CASSGSGTGFTYEQYF. CDR3 sequence (DNA): TGTGCCAGCAGCGGCTCCGGGACAGGGTTCACCTACGAGCAGTACTTC.